Below are 17 T cell receptor beta chains sequenced from a single sample in a study of cytomegalovirus exposure and HLA in healthy donors. Here immunoSEQ multiplex PCR was the method, and the copy in TCRdb shows in-frame clones only, minus some. The sample holds around 130,000 clones, 85% to 90% seen once. Sequencing used PBMCs. Source of these receptors: a man younger than 40 in good health and CMV-seronegative.

The chain combines TRBV7-9 with TRBJ2-7; D is perhaps TRBD1 (5 bases). Germline CDR1 is SEHNR and CDR2 is FQNEAQ (reference sequence). This CDR3 comprises 13 residues. V was trimmed by 4 bases and J by 3 bases, leaving 10 bases between them. The CDR3 nucleotides read TGTGCCAGCAGCTCAAGTCAGGGCTACGAGCAGTACTTC. This encodes CASSSSQGYEQYF.

This chain connects TRBV6-6 to TRBJ2-7; 8 bases line up with TRBD1. Germline V gene lookup returns CDR1 MNHNY and CDR2 SVGAGI (reference sequence). V dropped 2 bases and J dropped 5; count of bases not matched to a gene: 5. CDR3 length: 14 residues. CDR3 bases: TGTGCCAGCAGTTACGGACAGGGAAGGGACGAGCAGTACTTC. Protein: CASSYGQGRDEQYF.

This clone has more than one count but fewer than ten. The chain joins TRBV5-1 to TRBJ2-5; 9 positions match TRBD2. The CDR3 covers 14 residues. Germline assignment: CDR1 SGHRS and CDR2 YFSETQ. With 0 bases clipped from V and 5 bases from J, the junction kept 2 bases outside the gene matches. This chain's CDR3 is CASSLGTSVETQYF. CDR3 DNA: TGCGCCAGCAGCTTGGGGACTAGCGTGGAGACCCAGTACTTC.

This chain uses TRBV10-3 with TRBJ1-2; 9 bases are a match to TRBD1. V lost 8 bases and J lost 5; bases outside the gene matches: 6. This CDR3 region has 13 residues. The germline CDR1 and CDR2 sequences are ENHRY and SYGVKD. CDR3 DNA sequence: TGTGCCATCTTCCGGGACAGGGCGTATGGCTACACCTTC. It specifies CAIFRDRAYGYTF.

V and J are TRBV6-4 and TRBJ1-1, with TRBD1 as a possible D gene (5 bases). Per the germline V gene, CDR1 is MRHNA and CDR2 is SNTAGT. V gave up 4 bases and J gave up 4 bases, with 10 bases separating them. CDR3 size: 13 residues. CDR3 amino acids: CASSARQSTEAFF. The CDR3 DNA reads as TGTGCCAGCAGTGCGCGACAGAGCACTGAAGCTTTCTTT.

The rearrangement links TRBV19 to TRBJ1-5, with D perhaps TRBD1 (5 bases). The CDR3 runs 15 residues. The germline V gene encodes CDR1 LNHDA and CDR2 SQIVND (reference sequence). V gave up 7 bases and J gave up 1 base, with 14 bases separating them. The CDR3 reads CASTLGGISNQPQHF. The CDR3 DNA sequence: TGTGCCAGTACCCTGGGGGGGATCAGCAATCAGCCCCAGCATTTT.

Only a few counts were recorded for this clone. V gene TRBV14 combines with J gene TRBJ1-5; D call uncertain. V lost 1 base, J lost 9 bases, and 10 bases lay in between. The CDR3 contains 13 residues. Germline-derived CDR1 and CDR2 are SGHDN and FVKESK. CDR3 DNA: TGTGCCAGCAGCCAAGTCATGAGTGGGCCCCAGCATTTT. It specifies CASSQVMSGPQHF. Variable domain in full (rest from reference TRBV14 and TRBJ1-5): EAGVTQFPSHSVIEKGQTVTLRCDPISGHDNLYWYRRVMGKEIKFLLHFVKESKQDESGMPNNRFLAERTGGTYSTLKVQPAELEDSGVYFCASSQVMSGPQHFGDGTRLSIL.

The V and J genes are TRBV5-6 and TRBJ2-7; 8 bases match TRBD1. The germline V gene has CDR1 SGHDT and CDR2 YYEEEE. The V segment lost 2 bases and the J segment 6 bases; nucleotides outside the gene matches: 4. The CDR3 contains 13 residues. CDR3 sequence: CASSLQGVSEQYF. The CDR3 DNA is TGTGCCAGCAGCTTACAGGGGGTTAGCGAGCAGTACTTC.

The chain couples TRBV4-1 to TRBJ2-3; 11 bases fit TRBD2. CDR3 length: 16 residues. The junction had 8 bases not matched to a gene; V was cut back by 5 bases and J by 4 bases. Germline CDR1 is MGHRA and CDR2 is YSYEKL. This CDR3 is CASSLRTSGYSDTQYF. The CDR3 DNA reads TGCGCCAGCAGCTTACGGACTAGCGGGTATTCAGATACGCAGTATTTT.

This clone showed up just once. The CDR3 DNA is TGTGCCTGGAGTCGACGGACTAGCGCTTACAATGAGCAGTTCTTC. This encodes CAWSRRTSAYNEQFF. The chain combines TRBV30 with TRBJ2-1; 9 bases are shared with TRBD2. V dropped 2 bases and J dropped 4; count of bases not matched to a gene: 6. The CDR3 runs to 15 residues. CDR1 is GTSNPN and CDR2 is SVGIG in the germline V gene (reference sequence).

The chain recombines TRBV5-1 with TRBJ1-1, with 10 nucleotides matching TRBD1. Germline-derived CDR1 and CDR2 are SGHRS and YFSETQ. V dropped 1 base and J dropped 4; count of bases not matched to a gene: 4. CDR3 length: 15 amino acids. CDR3: CASSLTDRGGTEAFF. CDR3 DNA: TGCGCCAGCAGCTTGACGGACAGGGGGGGCACTGAAGCTTTCTTT.

The chain employs TRBV7-2 and TRBJ2-7; D might be TRBD1 (5 bases). Germline CDR1 and CDR2: SGHTA and FQGNSA. The V gene lost 5 bases and the J gene lost 1 base, with 9 bases spanning the gap. The CDR3 extends over 13 amino acids. This CDR3 is CASSPDSSYEQYF. The CDR3 nucleotides read TGTGCCAGCAGCCCCGACAGTTCCTACGAGCAGTACTTC.

In its sample, this clone was seen once. The chain carries TRBV28 and TRBJ2-7; TRBD2 agrees at 10 bases. This CDR3 contains 16 residues. From germline, CDR1 is MDHEN and CDR2 SYDVKM. Germline trimming cut 8 bases from V and 1 base from J; bases unmatched to any gene: 11. CDR3 sequence (DNA): TGTGCCAGCCAAGACCCCTTAGCGGGAGGATCCTACGAGCAGTACTTC. It is translated as CASQDPLAGGSYEQYF. Drawing the rest from reference TRBV28 and TRBJ2-7, the complete variable domain is DVKVTQSSRYLVKRTGEKVFLECVQDMDHENMFWYRQDPGLGLRLIYFSYDVKMKEKGDIPEGYSVSREKKERFSLILESASTNQTSMYLCASQDPLAGGSYEQYFGPGTRLTVT.

The chain couples TRBV7-2 to TRBJ1-1, with a possible D match to TRBD1 (5 bases). V was clipped by 5 bases and J by 3 bases, with 10 bases between them. The CDR3 runs to 13 residues. Germline V gene sequence: CDR1 SGHTA, CDR2 FQGNSA. CDR3 loop: CASSVRGDTEAFF. Written as DNA, the CDR3 is TGTGCCAGCAGCGTCCGGGGGGACACTGAAGCTTTCTTT.

The rearrangement joins TRBV6-5 to TRBJ2-1; no reliable D call. Trimming cost V 2 bases and J 8 bases, with 10 bases left between them. Germline values: CDR1 MNHEY, CDR2 SVGAGI. The CDR3 is 13 residues long. This CDR3 is CASSYAYSDEQFF. The CDR3 nucleotides read TGTGCCAGCAGTTACGCCTATTCTGATGAGCAGTTCTTC.

The gene calls are TRBV7-2 and TRBJ2-7; unclear D gene. Trimming pared 8 bases from V and 0 bases from J, leaving 14 bases between. The CDR3 loop spans 14 amino acids. Per the germline V gene, CDR1 is SGHTA and CDR2 is FQGNSA. This CDR3 reads CASVGQHSSYEQYF. The CDR3 DNA sequence: TGTGCCAGCGTCGGCCAGCACAGCTCCTACGAGCAGTACTTC.

The rearrangement joins TRBV15 to TRBJ2-2; TRBD1 matches 10 bases. CDR3 length: 16 residues. Germline V gene data show CDR1 as LNHNV and CDR2 as YYDKDF (reference sequence). The V gene end was trimmed by 5 bases and the J gene end by 2 bases; junction bases not matched to a gene: 5. The CDR3: CATSVRQGANTGELFF. The DNA of the CDR3 is TGTGCCACCAGCGTAAGACAGGGGGCTAACACCGGGGAGCTGTTTTTT.